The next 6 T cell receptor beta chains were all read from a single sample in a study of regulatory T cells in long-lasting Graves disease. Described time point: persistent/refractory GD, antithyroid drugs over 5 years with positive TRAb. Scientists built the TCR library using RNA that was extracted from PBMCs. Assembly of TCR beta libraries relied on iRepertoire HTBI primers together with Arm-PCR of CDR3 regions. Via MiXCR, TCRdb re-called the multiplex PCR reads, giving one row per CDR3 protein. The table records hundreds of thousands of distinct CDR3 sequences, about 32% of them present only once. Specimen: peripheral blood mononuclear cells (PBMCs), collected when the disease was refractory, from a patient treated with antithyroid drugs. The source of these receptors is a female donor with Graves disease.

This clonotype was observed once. In DNA, the CDR3 is TGCAGTGCCATACTCAGGAAAGGGGGGGAAAAACTGTTTTTT. The encoded protein is CSAILRKGGEKLFF. The rearrangement uses TRBV20-1 and TRBJ1-4, with D tentatively TRBD1 (6 bases). There are 14 residues in the CDR3. Germline-derived CDR1 and CDR2 are DFQATT and SNEGSKA (reference sequence). The V and J ends lost 6 bases and 8 bases respectively, with 19 bases between them.

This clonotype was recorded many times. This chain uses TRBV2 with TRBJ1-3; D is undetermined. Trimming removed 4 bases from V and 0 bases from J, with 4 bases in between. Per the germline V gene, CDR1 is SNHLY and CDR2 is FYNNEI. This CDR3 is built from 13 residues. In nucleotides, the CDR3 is TGTGCCAGCAGTGCGGACTCTGGAAACACCATATATTTT. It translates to CASSADSGNTIYF.

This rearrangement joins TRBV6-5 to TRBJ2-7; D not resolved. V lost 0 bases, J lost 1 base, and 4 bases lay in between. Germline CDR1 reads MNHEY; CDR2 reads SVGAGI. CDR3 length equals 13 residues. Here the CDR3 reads CASSYSASYEQYF. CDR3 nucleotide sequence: TGTGCCAGCAGTTACTCGGCTTCCTACGAGCAGTACTTC.

The CDR3 loop is CASEGTSRPGELFF. DNA for the CDR3: TGTGCCAGCGAGGGGACTAGCCGACCCGGGGAGCTGTTTTTT. The V call is TRBV28, the J call TRBJ2-2; 9 bases agree with TRBD2. Germline V gives CDR1 MDHEN, CDR2 SYDVKM. The CDR3 runs to 14 residues. After removal of 8 bases from V and 6 bases from J, the junction contained 7 bases not matched to a gene.

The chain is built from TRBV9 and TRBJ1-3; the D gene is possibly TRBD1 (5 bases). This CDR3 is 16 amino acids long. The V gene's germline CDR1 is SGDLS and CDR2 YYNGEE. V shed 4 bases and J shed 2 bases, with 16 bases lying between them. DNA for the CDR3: TGTGCCAGCAGCAAAGAACAGGCTCTGACTGGAAACACCATATATTTT. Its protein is CASSKEQALTGNTIYF.

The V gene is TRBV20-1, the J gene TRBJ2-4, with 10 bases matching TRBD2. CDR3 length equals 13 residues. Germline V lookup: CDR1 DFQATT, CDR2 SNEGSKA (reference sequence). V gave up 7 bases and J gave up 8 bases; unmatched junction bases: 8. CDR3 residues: CSVPAGGPHIQYF. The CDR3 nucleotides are TGCAGTGTCCCAGCGGGAGGGCCGCACATTCAGTACTTC.